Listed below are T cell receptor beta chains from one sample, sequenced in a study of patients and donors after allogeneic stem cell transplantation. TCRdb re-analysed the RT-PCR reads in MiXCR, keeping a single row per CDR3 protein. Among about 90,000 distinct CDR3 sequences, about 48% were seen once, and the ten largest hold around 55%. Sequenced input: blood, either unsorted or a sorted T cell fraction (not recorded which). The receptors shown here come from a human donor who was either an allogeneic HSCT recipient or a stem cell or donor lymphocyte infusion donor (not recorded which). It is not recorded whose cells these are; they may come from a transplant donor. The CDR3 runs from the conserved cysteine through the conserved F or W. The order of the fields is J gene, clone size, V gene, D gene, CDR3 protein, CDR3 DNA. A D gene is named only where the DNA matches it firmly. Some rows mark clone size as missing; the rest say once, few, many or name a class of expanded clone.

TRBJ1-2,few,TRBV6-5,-,CASSRYGTYGYTF,TGTGCCAGCAGTCGGTACGGGACTTATGGCTACACCTTC
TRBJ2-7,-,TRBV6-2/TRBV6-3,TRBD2,CASTLAGSREQYF,TGTGCCAGCACCCTAGCGGGTTCTCGCGAGCAGTACTTC
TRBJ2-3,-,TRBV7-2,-,CASSFRDVDTQYF,TGTGCCAGCAGCTTTAGAGATGTCGATACGCAGTATTTT
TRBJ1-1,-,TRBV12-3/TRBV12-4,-,CASRAGRGTEAFF,TGTGCCAGCAGGGCAGGGAGAGGGACTGAAGCTTTCTTT
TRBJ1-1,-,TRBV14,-,CASSQEVQAGNTEAFF,TGTGCCAGCAGCCAAGAGGTCCAGGCGGGGAACACTGAAGCTTTCTTT
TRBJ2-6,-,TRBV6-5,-,CASSRGSGANVLTF,TGTGCCAGCTCCCGGGGCTCTGGGGCCAACGTCCTGACTTTC
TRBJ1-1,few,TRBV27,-,CASSFKGNGNTEAFF,TGTGCCAGCAGTTTTAAAGGCAATGGGAACACTGAAGCTTTCTTT
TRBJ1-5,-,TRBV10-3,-,CAISFGSNQPQHF,TGTGCCATCAGCTTTGGAAGCAATCAGCCCCAGCATTTT
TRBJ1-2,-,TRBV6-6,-,CASSRDGLGYGYTF,TGTGCCAGCAGTCGGGACGGTCTGGGCTATGGCTACACCTTC
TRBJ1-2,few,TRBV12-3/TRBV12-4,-,CASSPRRAKGYGYTF,TGTGCCAGCAGCCCTAGGAGGGCTAAAGGATATGGCTACACCTTC
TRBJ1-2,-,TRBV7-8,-,CASSLVSGGAGYGYTF,TGTGCCAGCAGCTTAGTGTCGGGGGGCGCGGGCTATGGCTACACCTTC
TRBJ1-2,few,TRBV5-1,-,CASSAGQSYGYTF,TGCGCCAGCAGCGCCGGACAATCCTATGGCTACACCTTC
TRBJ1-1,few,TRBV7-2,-,CASSSSRGTEAFF,TGTGCCAGCAGTTCCTCCAGAGGTACTGAAGCTTTCTTT
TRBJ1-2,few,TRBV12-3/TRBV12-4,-,CASSLRILANYGYTF,TGTGCCAGCAGCTTGCGAATTCTAGCTAACTATGGCTACACCTTC
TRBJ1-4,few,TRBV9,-,CASSVWEGGDEKLFF,TGTGCCAGCAGCGTATGGGAGGGAGGTGATGAAAAACTGTTTTTT
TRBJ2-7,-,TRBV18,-,CASSPPGSEQYF,TGTGCCAGCTCACCACCGGGGAGTGAGCAGTACTTC
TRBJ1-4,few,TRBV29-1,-,CSVYGEKLFF,TGCAGCGTCTATGGTGAAAAACTGTTTTTT
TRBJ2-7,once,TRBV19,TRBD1,CASIDRDGAYEQYF,TGTGCCAGTATTGACAGGGACGGGGCCTACGAGCAGTACTTC
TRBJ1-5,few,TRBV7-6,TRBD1,CASSSDREQPQHF,TGTGCCAGCAGCTCGGACAGGGAACAGCCCCAGCATTTT
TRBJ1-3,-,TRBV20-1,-,CSASGPSSGNTIYF,TGCAGTGCTAGTGGTCCGAGCTCTGGAAACACCATATATTTT
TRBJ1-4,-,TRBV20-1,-,CSARDVLGLYGEKLFF,TGCAGTGCTAGAGATGTCTTAGGGCTCTATGGAGAAAAACTGTTTTTT
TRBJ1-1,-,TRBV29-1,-,CSVGRNTEAFF,TGCAGCGTTGGGCGGAACACTGAAGCTTTCTTT
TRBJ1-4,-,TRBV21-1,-,CASSKALSPGCARVTNEKLFF,TGTGCCAGCAGCAAAGCGCTTTCACCAGGCTGCGCGAGGGTCACTAATGAAAAACTGTTTTTT
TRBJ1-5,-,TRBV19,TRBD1,CAGGRLQGTSNQPQHF,TGTGCCGGTGGCAGGCTACAGGGGACGAGCAATCAGCCCCAGCATTTT
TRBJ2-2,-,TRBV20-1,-,CSARRVAAGTGELFF,TGCAGTGCTAGGAGGGTAGCGGCCGGGACCGGGGAGCTGTTTTTT
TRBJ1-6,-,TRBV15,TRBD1,CATSRDRQGGGSPLHF,TGTGCCACCAGCAGAGATCGACAGGGAGGGGGATCACCCCTCCACTTT
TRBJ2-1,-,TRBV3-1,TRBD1,CASSRDRGLYVRNEQFF,TGTGCCAGCAGCCGAGACAGGGGTCTTTACGTACGCAATGAGCAGTTCTTC
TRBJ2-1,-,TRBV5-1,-,CASSLRPEGEQFF,TGCGCCAGCAGCTTGCGGCCCGAGGGTGAGCAGTTCTTC
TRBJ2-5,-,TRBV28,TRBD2,CASSWEGLRGQETQYF,TGTGCCAGCAGTTGGGAGGGACTAAGGGGCCAAGAGACCCAGTACTTC
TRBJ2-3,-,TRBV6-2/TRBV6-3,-,CASSRYSGDTQYF,TGTGCCAGCAGTCGCTATAGTGGCGATACGCAGTATTTT
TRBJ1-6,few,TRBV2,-,CASSDQGKRSPLHF,TGTGCCAGCAGTGATCAGGGGAAGAGATCACCCCTCCACTTT
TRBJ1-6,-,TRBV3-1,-,CASSQVLGSPLHF,TGTGCCAGCAGCCAAGTCTTAGGTTCACCCCTCCACTTT
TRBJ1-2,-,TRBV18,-,CASSPGAAYGYTF,TGTGCCAGCTCACCGGGGGCTGCCTATGGCTACACCTTC
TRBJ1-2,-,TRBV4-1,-,CASSQASTTNYGYTF,TGCGCCAGCAGCCAAGCAAGTACAACTAACTATGGCTACACCTTC
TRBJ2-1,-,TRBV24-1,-,CATSSGGTPYNEQFF,TGTGCCACCAGTTCAGGAGGGACACCTTACAATGAGCAGTTCTTC
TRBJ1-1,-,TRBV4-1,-,CASSQGLGSAEAFF,TGCGCCAGCAGCCAAGGACTAGGGTCAGCTGAAGCTTTCTTT
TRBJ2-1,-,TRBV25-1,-,CASSDPSGRGYNEQFF,TGTGCCAGCAGTGATCCGTCGGGACGGGGATACAATGAGCAGTTCTTC
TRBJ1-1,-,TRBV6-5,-,CASRESVNTEAFF,TGTGCCAGTCGTGAGTCCGTGAACACTGAAGCTTTCTTT
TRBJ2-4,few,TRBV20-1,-,CSARDHSGKNIQYF,TGCAGTGCTAGAGATCATTCCGGCAAAAACATTCAGTACTTC
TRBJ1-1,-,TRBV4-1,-,CASSQVGTTEAFF,TGCGCCAGCAGCCAAGTGGGAACAACTGAAGCTTTCTTT
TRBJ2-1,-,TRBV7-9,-,CASSLGSQGTIWEQFF,TGTGCCAGCAGCTTAGGATCTCAGGGGACCATCTGGGAGCAGTTCTTC
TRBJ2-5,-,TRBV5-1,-,CASTYGGARETQYF,TGCGCCAGCACCTATGGGGGAGCGAGAGAGACCCAGTACTTC
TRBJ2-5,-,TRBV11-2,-,CASSLFWTDKETQYF,TGTGCCAGCAGCTTATTCTGGACAGACAAAGAGACCCAGTACTTC
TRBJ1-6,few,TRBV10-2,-,CASSAGRANSPLHF,TGCGCCAGCTCGGCGGGCAGGGCTAATTCACCCCTCCACTTT
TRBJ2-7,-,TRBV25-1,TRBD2,CASSFVAGALYEQYF,TGTGCCAGCAGTTTTGTAGCGGGAGCCCTATACGAGCAGTACTTC
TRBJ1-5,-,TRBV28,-,CASSPGHPIQPQHF,TGTGCCAGCAGTCCGGGACATCCGATCCAGCCCCAGCATTTT
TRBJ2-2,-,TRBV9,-,CASSVGERRIGELFF,TGTGCCAGCAGCGTAGGGGAAAGGCGTATCGGGGAGCTGTTTTTT
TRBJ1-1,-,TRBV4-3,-,CASSQDRDTYTEAFF,TGCGCCAGCAGCCAAGATCGGGACACCTACACTGAAGCTTTCTTT
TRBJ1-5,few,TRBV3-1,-,CASSPWAQRNQPQHF,TGTGCCAGCAGCCCTTGGGCCCAACGCAATCAGCCCCAGCATTTT
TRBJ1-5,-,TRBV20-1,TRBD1,CSARQGASNQPQHF,TGCAGTGCTAGACAGGGGGCGAGCAATCAGCCCCAGCATTTT
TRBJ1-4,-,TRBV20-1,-,CSARWVGNPTNEKLFF,TGCAGTGCTAGATGGGTCGGGAATCCAACTAATGAAAAACTGTTTTTT
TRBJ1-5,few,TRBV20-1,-,CSARVGSMSNQPQHF,TGCAGTGCTAGAGTCGGCAGCATGAGCAATCAGCCCCAGCATTTT
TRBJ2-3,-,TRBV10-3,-,CAITDTSTDTQYF,TGTGCCATCACCGACACTAGCACAGATACGCAGTATTTT
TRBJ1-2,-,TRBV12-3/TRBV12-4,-,CASSFGERAYGYTF,TGTGCCAGCAGTTTCGGGGAGAGGGCCTATGGCTACACCTTC